This paragraph reports one TCR beta chain. This CDR3 is also generated by other DNA sequences in the sample. Positive CCR7 selection of CD45RO-negative cells yielded the naive CD8 cells, and terminally differentiated effector memory CD45RA+ cells were excluded. This sample is part of a study of shared clonotypes between healthy human individuals. This table comes from immunoSEQ multiplex PCR, and its TCRdb copy is limited to in-frame clones, with some not included. This sample yields some 2,000,000 clones, of which roughly 95% are seen a single time; around 1.1% belongs to the top ten. Per the germline V gene, CDR1 is MGHRA and CDR2 is YSYEKL. The ends were cut back, 0 bases at V and 1 base at J, with 9 bases in the middle. There are 15 residues in the CDR3.

Sequenced material: naive CD8+ T cells sorted from blood. The receptor's source is a man between 18 and 35 years old in good health. This chain uses TRBV4-1 with TRBJ2-5; a possible D gene is TRBD2 (5 bases). The CDR3 DNA reads as TGCGCCAGCAGCCAAGATCGAGGGTTCCAAGAGACCCAGTACTTC. Translating gives CASSQDRGFQETQYF.